These 31 T cell receptor beta chains originate from one sample sequenced in a study of shared clonotypes between healthy human individuals. Sequenced by immunoSEQ multiplex PCR; TCRdb stores in-frame clones only, minus some. Of about 1,500,000 clones in the sample, roughly 97% are singletons; the top ten hold roughly 1.2%. Sequencing input: naive CD4+ T cells sorted from blood. Indicated subset: CD45RA+ positively selected. These receptors originate from a man aged 25-45 years in good health.

This chain joins TRBV30 and TRBJ1-3; a weak D match, TRBD1 (5 bases). Trimming shortened V by 7 bases and J by 4 bases, and 17 bases separated the two germline ends. This CDR3 has 14 amino acids. Germline V lookup: CDR1 GTSNPN, CDR2 SVGIG (reference sequence). The CDR3 here is CALTESRDGNTIYF. The CDR3 nucleotides are TGTGCCTTAACTGAATCCAGGGACGGAAACACCATATATTTT.

The chain has TRBV2 and TRBJ2-5; 10 nucleotides line up with TRBD2. The CDR3 sequence is 14 residues long. The ends lost 7 bases at V and 5 bases at J; junction bases unmatched: 7. Germline loops: CDR1 SNHLY, CDR2 FYNNEI. In DNA form, the CDR3 reads TGTGCCAGCAACCGAGCGGGAGGGGGGGAGACCCAGTACTTC. The encoded protein is CASNRAGGGETQYF.

The V gene is TRBV7-2, the J gene TRBJ1-2, with 7 positions matching TRBD1. After removal of 4 bases from V and 1 base from J, the junction contained 12 bases not matched to a gene. The germline V gene has CDR1 SGHTA and CDR2 FQGNSA. CDR3 length equals 17 residues. The CDR3 spells CASSSQGRQEYNYGYTF. CDR3 nucleotide sequence: TGTGCCAGCAGCTCACAGGGGCGACAAGAATATAACTATGGCTACACCTTC.

Remarks on this clone: This specimen includes other DNA sequences encoding the same CDR3. The genes are TRBV5-1 and TRBJ2-3; tentatively, D is TRBD1 (5 bases). Germline V lookup: CDR1 SGHRS, CDR2 YFSETQ. Trimming stripped 4 bases from V and 1 base from J, with 7 bases between. This CDR3 spans 13 amino acids. Written as DNA, the CDR3 is TGCGCCAGCAGCGTACAGGGCACAGATACGCAGTATTTT. It specifies CASSVQGTDTQYF.

The chain employs TRBV7-9 and TRBJ2-7; 15 positions match TRBD2. CDR3 length equals 17 residues. V dropped 5 bases and J dropped 0; count of bases not matched to a gene: 5. Germline lookup yields CDR1 SEHNR and CDR2 FQNEAQ (reference sequence). CDR3 nucleotides: TGTGCCAGCAGCCCCGGGACTAGCGGGAGGCCCTCCTACGAGCAGTACTTC. This sequence encodes CASSPGTSGRPSYEQYF. The variable domain in full, completed from reference TRBV7-9 and TRBJ2-7, reads DTGVSQNPRHKITKRGQNVTFRCDPISEHNRLYWYRQTLGQGPEFLTYFQNEAQLEKSRLLSDRFSAERPKGSFSTLEIQRTEQGDSAMYLCASSPGTSGRPSYEQYFGPGTRLTVT.

The CDR3 DNA reads as TGCGCCAGCAGCTTGGTGGCAGGGCCCGATGAAAAACTGTTTTTT. Translated, it gives CASSLVAGPDEKLFF. The chain joins TRBV5-1 to TRBJ1-4; tentative D call: TRBD1 (5 bases). With 0 bases removed from V and 6 bases from J, the gap between germline ends came to 12 bases. The CDR3 contains 15 residues. Germline loops: CDR1 SGHRS, CDR2 YFSETQ.

The chain carries TRBV23-1 and TRBJ2-4; 8 bases are a match to TRBD1. TRBV23-1 is flagged as an ORF with uncertain function. The CDR3 has 18 residues. V gave up 4 bases and J gave up 3 bases; unmatched junction bases: 14. The CDR3 loop reads CASSRQRGDRGDKNIQYF. CDR3 nucleotide sequence: TGCGCCAGCAGTCGACAGAGGGGCGACAGGGGTGACAAAAACATTCAGTACTTC.

This clone was counted once. The CDR3 coding sequence is TGTGCCAGCAGCCAAGATCCGGCTAGCGGGCCCTACAATGAGCAGTTCTTC. It yields the protein CASSQDPASGPYNEQFF. This chain joins TRBV14 and TRBJ2-1; 8 nucleotides agree with TRBD2. Germline trimming cut 0 bases from V and 2 bases from J; bases unmatched to any gene: 6. Germline-derived CDR1 and CDR2 are SGHDN and FVKESK. This CDR3 contains 17 residues.

The J gene is TRBJ2-1, the V gene TRBV4-1; 14 bases agree with TRBD2. The J segment lost 7 bases and the V segment lost 1 base, leaving 6 bases of the junction unmatched. Per germline, CDR1 MGHRA and CDR2 YSYEKL. CDR3 length equals 17 residues. The CDR3 bases are TGCGCCAGCAGCCAAGCGCTAGGGACTAGCGGGAGTAATGAGCAGTTCTTC. Protein sequence: CASSQALGTSGSNEQFF.

V is TRBV18 and J is TRBJ2-1; D gene uncertain. V shed 4 bases and J shed 7 bases, with 5 bases lying between them. Germline CDR1 reads KGHSH; CDR2 reads LQKENI. The CDR3 has 11 residues. The CDR3 DNA reads TGTGCCAGCTCACGGGAAAATGAGCAGTTCTTC. Translation: CASSRENEQFF. The variable domain in full, with the rest retrieved from reference TRBV18 and TRBJ2-1, is NAGVMQNPRHLVRRRGQEARLRCSPMKGHSHVYWYRQLPEEGLKFMVYLQKENIIDESGMPKERFSAEFPKEGPSILRIQQVVRGDSAAYFCASSRENEQFFGPGTRLTVL.

J is TRBJ2-5 and V is TRBV6-1, with D perhaps TRBD2 (5 bases). Germline V gene data show CDR1 as MNHNS and CDR2 as SASEGT. There are 13 residues in the CDR3. V lost 5 bases and J lost 5, with 12 bases in between. This chain's CDR3 is CASSPSWEETQYF. CDR3 DNA: TGTGCCAGCAGTCCCTCCTGGGAGGAGACCCAGTACTTC.

This clone was detected only once. V is TRBV2 and J is TRBJ2-3; 9 bases map to TRBD2. This CDR3 has 17 residues. Germline V gene data show CDR1 as SNHLY and CDR2 as FYNNEI. Trimming took 6 bases from V and 3 from J; bases not matched to a gene: 13. The DNA for the CDR3 is TGTGCCAGCAGGGGGGGTCGCGGGAGGGCCAGTACAGATACGCAGTATTTT. It translates to CASRGGRGRASTDTQYF.

This chain connects TRBV27 to TRBJ1-4; D may be TRBD1 (5 bases). The CDR3 loop spans 14 amino acids. V shed 1 base and J shed 8 bases, with 11 bases lying between them. CDR1 and CDR2 from the germline V gene are MNHEY and SMNVEV (reference sequence). CDR3 DNA: TGTGCCAGCAGTTTATACCAGGGCGAGGAAAAACTGTTTTTT. Translated: CASSLYQGEEKLFF.

The rearrangement links TRBV19 to TRBJ2-7, with 12 bases fitting TRBD2. Germline-derived CDR1 and CDR2 are LNHDA and SQIVND (reference sequence). The V segment lost 5 bases and the J segment 7 bases; nucleotides outside the gene matches: 9. The CDR3 has 15 residues. The CDR3 DNA reads TGTGCCAGTAGTCCCAGGACTAGCGGGGTGCGGGAGCAGTACTTC. Translating it yields CASSPRTSGVREQYF.

On this clone: In the same sample, other DNA sequences code for this CDR3. The chain has TRBV6-5 and TRBJ2-1, with TRBD2 identical over 9 bases. Germline CDR1 MNHEY, CDR2 SVGAGI. The CDR3 runs to 15 residues. The V and J ends lost 2 bases and 2 bases, in that order; junction bases with no gene match: 1. CDR3 residues: CASSYGGRAYNEQFF. Written as DNA, the CDR3 is TGTGCCAGCAGTTACGGCGGGAGGGCCTACAATGAGCAGTTCTTC.

This sequence joins TRBV18 and TRBJ2-6; TRBD1 is a possible D gene (6 bases). CDR1 KGHSH and CDR2 LQKENI come from the germline V gene. V dropped 1 base and J dropped 0 bases, with 10 bases sitting between them. This CDR3 spans 17 amino acids. The CDR3 protein is CASSPRTATSGANVLTF. CDR3 DNA: TGTGCCAGCTCACCACGGACAGCTACCTCTGGGGCCAACGTCCTGACTTTC.

This chain links TRBV7-9 with TRBJ2-1, with 8 bases aligning to TRBD2. The CDR3 consists of 18 residues. With 2 bases clipped from V and 7 bases from J, the junction kept 16 bases outside the gene matches. CDR1 SEHNR and CDR2 FQNEAQ come from the germline V gene (reference sequence). CDR3 coding DNA: TGTGCCAGCAGCTTAAAGGGGCTCCCGAGCGGGGGAATTAATGAGCAGTTCTTC. Residues: CASSLKGLPSGGINEQFF.

The V gene is TRBV5-1, the J gene TRBJ1-1; the D gene is possibly TRBD1 (6 bases). The germline CDR1 and CDR2 sequences are SGHRS and YFSETQ. Deletions cut 7 bases from V and 2 bases from J, with 18 bases between. The CDR3 sequence is 15 residues long. The CDR3: CASRDQGGGNTEAFF. The CDR3, as DNA: TGCGCCAGCCGCGACCAGGGAGGGGGAAACACTGAAGCTTTCTTT.

A note on this clone: At one end the junction does not follow the germline gene, possibly because of a read error. The chain couples TRBV7-6 to TRBJ1-5; 8 bases line up with TRBD1. CDR1 and CDR2 from the germline V gene are SGHVS and FNYEAQ. The CDR3 extends over 15 amino acids. The chain's CDR3 is CASSLYGQGKQPQHF. The CDR3 DNA sequence: TGTGCCAGCAGCTTATACGGACAGGGCAAACAGCCCCAGCATTTT.

Comment on this clone: Other DNA sequences of this sample code for an identical CDR3. The chain recombines TRBV9 with TRBJ2-2; tentative D call: TRBD2 (6 bases). CDR3 length: 14 amino acids. With 0 bases removed from V and 4 bases from J, the gap between germline ends came to 7 bases. CDR1 is SGDLS and CDR2 is YYNGEE in the germline V gene. The DNA for the CDR3 is TGTGCCAGCAGCGTAGCCGGGGGCACCGGGGAGCTGTTTTTT. Its translation: CASSVAGGTGELFF.

The gene calls are TRBV28 and TRBJ2-5; D perhaps matches TRBD1 (6 bases). CDR1 and CDR2 (germline): MDHEN, SYDVKM. CDR3 length equals 13 residues. Trimming removed 10 bases at V and 5 bases at J, with 17 bases between. The CDR3 here is CAIQGYLGETQYF. The CDR3 DNA reads TGTGCCATCCAGGGGTATCTGGGGGAGACCCAGTACTTC.

The chain has TRBV9 and TRBJ2-1; D uncertain. Trimming removed 3 bases at V and 4 bases at J, with 11 bases between. Germline V CDR1 and CDR2: SGDLS, YYNGEE. This CDR3 has 14 amino acids. The CDR3 here is CASSEYAAYNEQFF. The CDR3 DNA is TGTGCCAGCAGCGAATACGCGGCATACAATGAGCAGTTCTTC.

This chain links TRBV28 with TRBJ1-2; D uncertain. The length of the CDR3 is 11 residues. Trimming removed 2 bases from V and 6 bases from J, with 4 bases in between. CDR1 and CDR2 from the germline V gene are MDHEN and SYDVKM. CDR3 region: CASSLPNGYTF. Written as DNA, the CDR3 is TGTGCCAGCAGTTTACCGAATGGCTACACCTTC.

The chain has TRBV27 and TRBJ2-1; 12 bases match TRBD2. There are 14 residues in the CDR3. V was clipped by 6 bases and J by 12 bases; unmatched bases: 9. Germline CDR1 MNHEY, CDR2 SMNVEV (reference sequence). The CDR3 region is CASRGLAGGGGQFF. The DNA for the CDR3 is TGTGCCAGCAGGGGGCTAGCGGGAGGGGGTGGGCAGTTCTTC.

Points on this clone: The identical CDR3 is also encoded by other nucleotide sequences in the sample. The V gene is TRBV27, the J gene TRBJ2-3; D is unclear. This CDR3 has 12 amino acids. V was shortened by 1 base and J by 5 bases, with 4 bases between the two germline ends. Germline V CDR1 and CDR2: MNHEY, SMNVEV (reference sequence). The CDR3 loop reads CASSLLGDTQYF. CDR3 nucleotides: TGTGCCAGCAGTTTATTGGGAGATACGCAGTATTTT.

This clone was seen only once. This same CDR3 is encoded by further DNA sequences in the sample. The chain links TRBV18 to TRBJ2-3, with 9 nucleotides matching TRBD2. The CDR3 sequence is 14 residues long. Germline CDR1 KGHSH, CDR2 LQKENI. V shed 3 bases and J 3 bases; nucleotides not matched to a gene: 1. CDR3 in DNA: TGTGCCAGCTCACCCGGACTAGCGACAGATACGCAGTATTTT. It specifies CASSPGLATDTQYF.

This clone has a single count. Here the CDR3 reads CASSPDRVIGGLEKLFF. The DNA of the CDR3 is TGTGCCAGCAGCCCGGACAGGGTGATTGGAGGTTTGGAAAAACTGTTTTTT. This chain uses TRBV11-2 with TRBJ1-4; 8 nucleotides match TRBD1. Germline V gene sequence: CDR1 SGHAT, CDR2 FQNNGV. The trim removed 5 bases at V and 8 bases at J, leaving 16 bases unmatched. This CDR3 is 17 amino acids long.

The gene calls are TRBV27 and TRBJ2-1, with 12 bases fitting TRBD2. Germline V lookup: CDR1 MNHEY, CDR2 SMNVEV (reference sequence). There are 17 residues in the CDR3. With 5 bases clipped from V and 9 bases from J, the junction kept 14 bases outside the gene matches. This CDR3 is CASSAPLLAGGLVEQFF. The DNA for the CDR3 is TGTGCCAGCAGTGCCCCCCTACTAGCGGGAGGCTTGGTTGAGCAGTTCTTC.

This clone was seen a few times. The genes are TRBV9 and TRBJ2-7; 9 nucleotides line up with TRBD1. Germline V CDR1 and CDR2: SGDLS, YYNGEE. The CDR3 runs to 15 residues. After removal of 4 bases from V and 3 bases from J, the junction contained 8 bases not matched to a gene. The CDR3 DNA follows: TGTGCCAGCAGCCTGGGACAGGGCGGATTCTACGAGCAGTACTTC. Translated, it gives CASSLGQGGFYEQYF.

The rearrangement joins TRBV7-9 to TRBJ2-5; D gene unclear. Trimming took 1 base from V and 4 from J, leaving 10 bases between them. The CDR3 runs 14 residues. Germline values: CDR1 SEHNR, CDR2 FQNEAQ (reference sequence). The DNA for the CDR3 is TGTGCCAGCAGCTTAGTGTTGAGTCTAGAGACCCAGTACTTC. Its protein product is CASSLVLSLETQYF.

For this clone: The sample has other DNA sequences that encode this CDR3 too. The chain links TRBV5-1 to TRBJ2-6; D not resolved. Germline V CDR1 and CDR2: SGHRS, YFSETQ. The CDR3 is 14 residues long. Between the trimmed V and J ends, which lost 4 bases and 0 bases, there was a span of 5 bases. The chain's CDR3 is CASSPLSGANVLTF. CDR3 sequence (DNA): TGCGCCAGCAGCCCCCTCTCTGGGGCCAACGTCCTGACTTTC.